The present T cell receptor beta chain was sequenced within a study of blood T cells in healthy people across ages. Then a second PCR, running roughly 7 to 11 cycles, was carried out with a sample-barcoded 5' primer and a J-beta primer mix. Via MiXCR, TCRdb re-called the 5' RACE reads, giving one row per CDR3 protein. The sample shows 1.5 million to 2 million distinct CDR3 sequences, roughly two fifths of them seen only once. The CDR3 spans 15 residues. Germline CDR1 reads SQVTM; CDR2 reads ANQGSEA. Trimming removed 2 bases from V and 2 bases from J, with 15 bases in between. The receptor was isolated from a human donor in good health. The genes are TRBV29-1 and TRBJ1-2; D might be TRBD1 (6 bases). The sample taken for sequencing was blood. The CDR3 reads CSVERAGVGNYGYTF. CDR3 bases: TGCAGCGTTGAAAGAGCAGGGGTGGGGAACTATGGCTACACCTTC.